The 29 T cell receptor beta chains below come from one sample, sequenced in a study of vaccination effects on CD4 cells after COVID-19. These receptors' antigens are unknown. Subsequent to roughly 9 days of culture, CD4+ T cells were isolated. Infection with SARS-CoV-2 occurred in the person between March and December 2020, and PCR confirmed it. Two-dose vaccination with either BNT162b2 or mRNA-1273 was given to the participants. Sequencing was performed with immunoSEQ multiplex PCR; in TCRdb, only in-frame clones are kept and a portion is missing. In the table there are about 46,000 clones, 65% to 75% of which are singletons. The sample consisted of CD4+ T cells from PBMCs cultured without peptide, taken after COVID-19 vaccination. The source of these receptors is a human donor who had a prior SARS-CoV-2 infection.

The rearrangement uses TRBV7-2 and TRBJ2-7; D is uncertain. Deletions cut 0 bases from V and 2 bases from J, with 5 bases between. The CDR3 length is 13 residues. Germline CDR1 and CDR2: SGHTA and FQGNSA. CDR3 bases: TGTGCCAGCAGCTTAGCGTCTGCCTACGAGCAGTACTTC. As protein: CASSLASAYEQYF. Complete variable domain (other parts from reference TRBV7-2 and TRBJ2-7): GAGVSQSPSNKVTEKGKDVELRCDPISGHTALYWYRQSLGQGLEFLIYFQGNSAPDKSGLPSDRFSAERTGGSVSTLTIQRTQQEDSAVYLCASSLASAYEQYFGPGTRLTVT.

The count of this clone is one. This rearrangement joins TRBV21-1 to TRBJ1-2; TRBD1, the D gene given by the table, was not confirmed from the DNA. TRBV21-1 is noted as a pseudogene. The CDR3 loop spans 15 amino acids. Here the CDR3 reads CARVFSGRYNYGYTF. In nucleotides, the CDR3 is TGTGCCAGGGTATTCTCAGGAAGATATAACTATGGCTACACCTTC.

The rearrangement uses TRBV24-1 and TRBJ1-1; no clear D. With 2 bases removed from V and 1 base from J, the gap between germline ends came to 4 bases. The CDR3 is 13 amino acids. The germline V gene has CDR1 KGHDR and CDR2 SFDVKD. This chain's CDR3 is CATSDYPNTEAFF. The CDR3 DNA is TGTGCCACCAGTGATTATCCGAACACTGAAGCTTTCTTT.

The chain carries TRBV19 and TRBJ2-2; 13 bases align to TRBD2. Germline loops: CDR1 LNHDA, CDR2 SQIVND (reference sequence). V shed 10 bases, J shed 1 base, and the junction held 9 bases outside the gene matches. The CDR3 is 17 residues long. CDR3 bases: TGTGCCACCCGAGGACTAGCGGGAGAACTGAACACCGGGGAGCTGTTTTTT. Protein sequence: CATRGLAGELNTGELFF.

DNA of the CDR3: TGTGCCAGTATGGGCTGGGACAGGGTCCTCTATGGCTACACCTTC. Translated, it gives CASMGWDRVLYGYTF. The rearrangement joins TRBV19 to TRBJ1-2, with 9 bases matching TRBD1. The CDR3 length is 15 residues. Trimming cost V 7 bases and J 4 bases; bases outside gene matches: 10. Germline values: CDR1 LNHDA, CDR2 SQIVND (reference sequence).

The table lists this clone with a count of one. The chain carries TRBV5-4 and TRBJ2-7, with 7 bases fitting TRBD1. V was pared by 4 bases and J by 6 bases, with 10 bases of the junction left unmatched. This CDR3 region has 14 residues. From germline, CDR1 is SGHNT and CDR2 YYREEE (reference sequence). CDR3 DNA: TGTGCCAGCAGCCCCCAGACAGGGTTTCGCGAGCAGTACTTC. It translates to CASSPQTGFREQYF.

The chain joins TRBV9 to TRBJ2-7, with TRBD2 matching over 8 bases. Per the germline V gene, CDR1 is SGDLS and CDR2 is YYNGEE. V was clipped by 4 bases and J by 2 bases; unmatched bases: 8. The CDR3 is 15 amino acids. The CDR3 sequence is CASSPRRGAPYEQYF. The CDR3 DNA reads TGTGCCAGCAGCCCCCGGCGGGGGGCCCCCTACGAGCAGTACTTC.

This clone was found once. The genes are TRBV7-3 and TRBJ2-1; TRBD2 agrees at 9 bases. The CDR3 loop spans 15 amino acids. Looked up from germline, CDR1 is SGHTA and CDR2 is FQGTGA. Trimming took 2 bases from V and 2 from J; bases not matched to a gene: 1. The CDR3, as DNA: TGTGCCAGCAGCTTAGCGGGGGGGCCCTACAATGAGCAGTTCTTC. It yields the protein CASSLAGGPYNEQFF.

This chain connects TRBV24-1 to TRBJ2-6; D remains unclear. The CDR3 totals 14 residues. CDR1 and CDR2 from the germline V gene are KGHDR and SFDVKD. The V gene lost 7 bases and the J gene lost 5 bases, with 11 bases spanning the gap. The CDR3: CATSPSPWANVLTF. CDR3 coding DNA: TGTGCCACCAGCCCGTCTCCCTGGGCCAACGTCCTGACTTTC.

The chain couples TRBV5-6 to TRBJ2-7; 10 bases map to TRBD1. CDR3 length: 17 residues. Per the germline V gene, CDR1 is SGHDT and CDR2 is YYEEEE. The V segment lost 4 bases and the J segment 5 bases; nucleotides outside the gene matches: 15. The CDR3 here is CASSARLGDRGGHEQYF. The CDR3 nucleotides are TGTGCCAGCAGCGCGAGACTAGGGGACAGGGGTGGCCACGAGCAGTACTTC.

This clone showed up just a few times. The rearrangement links TRBV11-3 to TRBJ2-3; D not resolved. Germline CDR1 is SGHNT and CDR2 is YENEEA. The CDR3 extends over 13 amino acids. With 2 bases removed from V and 6 bases from J, the gap between germline ends came to 9 bases. The CDR3 loop is CASSLFPTDTQYF. The DNA of the CDR3 is TGTGCCAGCAGCTTATTCCCCACCGATACGCAGTATTTT.

The V call is TRBV12-2, the J call TRBJ1-6; the table names TRBD1, a call not compared with the DNA. TRBV12-2 is flagged as a pseudogene. The CDR3 sequence is 16 residues long. The CDR3 DNA is TGTGCAAGTCGCTTAGTCAGAGACAGAGGTAATTCACCCCTCCACTTT. It translates to CASRLVRDRGNSPLHF.

The chain has TRBV6-2 or TRBV6-3 and TRBJ2-1; the D is unclear. This CDR3 spans 16 amino acids. Trimming removed 7 bases at V and 4 bases at J, with 20 bases between. In germline, CDR1 is MNHEY, CDR2 SVGEGT. Here the CDR3 reads CASIPRAPVEYNEQFF. The CDR3 DNA follows: TGTGCCAGCATCCCCCGGGCTCCGGTGGAATACAATGAGCAGTTCTTC.

The rearrangement joins TRBV6-1 to TRBJ1-2, with D tentatively TRBD1 (6 bases). Germline lookup yields CDR1 MNHNS and CDR2 SASEGT. This CDR3 has 13 amino acids. V was trimmed by 2 bases and J by 9 bases, leaving 13 bases between them. The CDR3 is CASSERGGMRYTF. The CDR3, as DNA: TGTGCCAGCAGTGAACGGGGGGGCATGCGCTACACCTTC.

This clone has a handful of counts. One junction end disagrees with the germline gene, perhaps due to a read error. V usage is TRBV7-7 and J usage is TRBJ2-3; D possibly corresponds to TRBD2 (5 bases). CDR1 and CDR2 (germline): SSHAT, FNYEAQ (reference sequence). This CDR3 has 13 amino acids. CDR3 sequence (DNA): TGTGCTAGCAGCCAGGTAGGAGGTGATACGCAGTATTTT. This encodes CASSQVGGDTQYF.

This chain connects TRBV5-1 to TRBJ2-7, with D maybe TRBD1 (6 bases). Trimming pared 1 base from V and 4 bases from J, leaving 9 bases between. Germline assignment: CDR1 SGHRS and CDR2 YFSETQ. The CDR3 loop spans 13 amino acids. The CDR3 nucleotides read TGCGCCAGCAGCTTGTCTCAGGGGTACGAGCAGTACTTC. This sequence encodes CASSLSQGYEQYF.

By sample share, this clone is medium-sized. The rearrangement joins TRBV7-3 to TRBJ1-3, with D unresolved. The CDR3 runs 14 residues. From germline, CDR1 is SGHTA and CDR2 FQGTGA. V lost 0 bases and J 3 bases, leaving 6 bases between the germline ends. CDR3 bases: TGTGCCAGCAGCTTAACGGGAGGTGGAAACACCATATATTTT. Translating gives CASSLTGGGNTIYF.

The chain uses TRBV9 and TRBJ2-1; D is undetermined. With 3 bases removed from V and 0 bases from J, the gap between germline ends came to 7 bases. The length of the CDR3 is 14 residues. CDR1 is SGDLS, CDR2 YYNGEE, per germline. The CDR3 nucleotides are TGTGCCAGCAGCGGAGAGAGCTCCTACAATGAGCAGTTCTTC. Protein sequence: CASSGESSYNEQFF.

The V gene is TRBV7-9, the J gene TRBJ1-3, with D possibly TRBD1 on 5 matching bases. Germline V gives CDR1 SEHNR, CDR2 FQNEAQ (reference sequence). V was pared by 5 bases and J by 4 bases, with 15 bases between. CDR3 size: 15 residues. The CDR3: CASSATGGAGNTIYF. The CDR3 region has the DNA TGTGCCAGCAGCGCGACCGGGGGTGCAGGAAACACCATATATTTT. Complete variable domain (other parts from reference TRBV7-9 and TRBJ1-3): DTGVSQNPRHKITKRGQNVTFRCDPISEHNRLYWYRQTLGQGPEFLTYFQNEAQLEKSRLLSDRFSAERPKGSFSTLEIQRTEQGDSAMYLCASSATGGAGNTIYFGEGSWLTVV.

This clone has only a few counts. J is TRBJ2-4 and V is TRBV2; weak D call: TRBD2 (5 bases). V lost 6 bases and J lost 2, with 17 bases in between. This CDR3 region has 16 residues. The germline CDR1 and CDR2 sequences are SNHLY and FYNNEI. In DNA form, the CDR3 reads TGTGCCAGCAGGACTCGACTACTCCTACCCAAAAACATTCAGTACTTC. Residues: CASRTRLLLPKNIQYF.

The V gene is TRBV11-3, the J gene TRBJ2-1; 7 bases are a match to TRBD1. V lost 5 bases and J lost 7; bases outside the gene matches: 5. Germline values: CDR1 SGHNT, CDR2 YENEEA. The CDR3 totals 13 residues. Written as DNA, the CDR3 is TGTGCCAGCAGCACGGGACAGCTGAATGAGCAGTTCTTC. Its protein is CASSTGQLNEQFF.

This rearrangement joins TRBV10-3 to TRBJ1-6; a weak D match, TRBD1 (6 bases). CDR3 length: 16 residues. Germline CDR1 and CDR2: ENHRY and SYGVKD. V lost 5 bases to trimming and J lost 10 bases, with 21 bases between them. DNA of the CDR3: TGTGCCATCAGTAAGGGGGTCCCGGCACGAAAGTCACCCCTCCACTTT. As protein: CAISKGVPARKSPLHF.

The J gene is TRBJ2-3, the V gene TRBV5-4, with D possibly being TRBD2 (5 bases). The V end lost 0 bases, the J end lost 6 bases, and 11 bases lay between the germline ends. The CDR3 sequence is 14 residues long. In germline, CDR1 is SGHNT, CDR2 YYREEE (reference sequence). CDR3 in DNA: TGTGCCAGCAGCTTGGTCGCTTCGGGGGATACGCAGTATTTT. Protein product: CASSLVASGDTQYF.

This rearrangement joins TRBV30 to TRBJ2-3; no definite D call. The CDR3 has 13 residues. Between the trimmed V and J ends, which lost 3 bases and 6 bases, there was a span of 13 bases. Germline CDR1 GTSNPN, CDR2 SVGIG (reference sequence). The CDR3 here is CAWSGRSVDTQYF. CDR3 DNA: TGTGCCTGGAGCGGTAGGTCGGTGGATACGCAGTATTTT.

The V gene is TRBV29-1, the J gene TRBJ2-1; 7 nucleotides match TRBD1. The CDR3 loop spans 16 amino acids. Germline trimming cut 3 bases from V and 3 bases from J; bases unmatched to any gene: 11. CDR1 SQVTM and CDR2 ANQGSEA come from the germline V gene. CDR3 nucleotides: TGCAGCGTTGAGGGCCACAGGGGTCGAGGCTACAATGAGCAGTTCTTC. Translating it yields CSVEGHRGRGYNEQFF.

The V gene is TRBV13, the J gene TRBJ2-3, with 10 bases aligning to TRBD1. The CDR3 sequence is 17 residues long. CDR1 PRHDT and CDR2 FYEKMQ come from the germline V gene (reference sequence). V gave up 4 bases and J gave up 9 bases; unmatched junction bases: 16. Here the CDR3 DNA reads TGTGCCAGCAGCTACAGGGCAGGGACAGGGGTGAGTTGGACGCAGTATTTT. Amino acid sequence: CASSYRAGTGVSWTQYF.

The rearrangement uses TRBV11-2 and TRBJ2-3; D is ambiguous. Germline lookup yields CDR1 SGHAT and CDR2 FQNNGV. V lost 2 bases and J 5 bases, leaving 5 bases between the germline ends. The CDR3 spans 12 residues. DNA of the CDR3: TGTGCCAGCAGCTTAAGCCGAGATACGCAGTATTTT. As protein: CASSLSRDTQYF.

V is TRBV4-1 and J is TRBJ1-5; the D gene is possibly TRBD1 (5 bases). The CDR3 loop spans 16 amino acids. CDR1 and CDR2 from the germline V gene are MGHRA and YSYEKL. Trimming stripped 1 base from V and 7 bases from J, with 17 bases between. As DNA, the CDR3 is TGCGCCAGCAGCCAAGGTGATCTGAGGGGTCTACAGCCCCAGCATTTT. Translation: CASSQGDLRGLQPQHF.

The V gene is TRBV4-3, the J gene TRBJ2-1; TRBD2 agrees at 9 bases. CDR1 is LGHNA, CDR2 YSLEER, per germline. Germline trimming cut 3 bases from V and 2 bases from J; bases unmatched to any gene: 5. The CDR3 runs 16 residues. CDR3 amino acids: CASSHGTSPPYNEQFF. CDR3 coding DNA: TGCGCCAGCAGCCACGGGACTAGCCCCCCCTACAATGAGCAGTTCTTC.